The clone carrying this T cell receptor beta chain is called medium-sized based on its frequency. The antigen remains unidentified. The data were taken from a study of T cell clusters in autoimmune cytopenias. Study-level information: TRB sequencing had a median approximately 52,000 reads and 2,000 to 2,500 distinct clonotypes per sample.

TRB was amplified from around 250 ng of peripheral blood genomic DNA per sample. TRB rearrangements were amplified by touch-down multiplex PCR with mixed TRB-A/B primers. TCRdb reprocessed the multiplex PCR reads; each CDR3 protein has one entry and no DNA is given. This sample carries about 1,800 distinct CDR3 sequences, with 25% to 35% going to the ten biggest clones. The CDR3 spans 14 residues. CDR1 and CDR2 (germline): SQVTM, ANQGSEA. General observations from the study: Comparing secondary cytopenia with chronic lymphocytic leukemia showed no cluster-lack signature, apparently masked by lymphoma repertoire.

The chain joins TRBV29-1 to TRBJ1-1; as DNA is missing, the TRBD1 call by TCRdb cannot be tested. Sequenced: peripheral blood. The sequence derives from a human donor with an autoimmune cytopenia or autoimmune hepatitis (not recorded which). Here the CDR3 reads CSVAGGASNTEAFF.